Presented here are 6 T cell receptor beta chains from one specimen sequenced in a study of CD8+ T cells in alopecia areata. RNA was extracted and reverse transcribed into cDNA as the sequencing template. TCRdb's table, derived via immunoSEQ multiplex PCR, lists solely in-frame clones and lacks some. Observed in the sample are around 290,000 clones, none of them singletons. The pooled cutaneous lymph node cells were sorted using several markers (CD4, CD8alpha, NKG2D, NKG2ACE and others). The sample was CD4+ T cells sorted from a lymph node. The receptor source for this set is a C3H/HeJ mouse with alopecia areata. This strain's MHC haplotype is H2-k.

This clone was seen only a few times. Germline and genes: mouse. Partial CDR3 DNA: TGTGCTAGCAGTCACCAGGGGGGTAACCAAGAC. Translation: CASSHQGGNQD. The whole CDR3 protein reads CASSHQGGNQDTQYF. The chain couples TRBV29 to TRBJ2-5, with D possibly being TRBD1 (7 bases). The read stops 4 residues short of the end of the CDR3; the missing end is completed from the germline J gene. This CDR3 has 15 residues. Trimming stripped 5 bases from V and 0 bases from J, with 12 bases between. From germline, CDR1 is MSHET and CDR2 SYDVDS.

Comments on this clone: Gene names are the mouse ones. This chain's CDR3 is CASSIQGQDSDYTF. Incomplete CDR3 DNA: TGTGCCAGCAGTATTCAGGGTCAGGACTCC. The rearrangement joins TRBV19 to TRBJ1-2; a weak D match, TRBD1 (5 bases). Read coverage stops 4 residues before the CDR3 terminus; the germline J gene supplies the remainder. The CDR3 covers 14 residues. Germline V gene lookup returns CDR1 FNHDT and CDR2 SITEND (reference sequence). Trimming removed 2 bases at V and 3 bases at J, with 11 bases between.

At least ten counts were recorded for this clone. Gene and germline names: mouse. The read ends 4 residues before the CDR3 terminus; that terminus is restored from the germline J gene. The identical CDR3 is also encoded by other nucleotide sequences in the sample. The chain links TRBV5 to TRBJ2-7; D gene ambiguous. Deletions cut 0 bases from V and 0 bases from J, with 3 bases between. CDR1 is LGHNA, CDR2 YNLKQL, per germline (reference sequence). The CDR3 extends over 13 amino acids. The CDR3 DNA, read in part, is TGTGCCAGCAGCCAAGACAGCTCCTAT. This gives the protein CASSQDSSY. The entire CDR3 protein is CASSQDSSYEQYF.

With regard to this clone: Mouse germline and gene names are used. The CDR3 end lies 4 residues beyond the end of the read and is filled in from the germline J gene. The V call is TRBV13-3, the J call TRBJ2-1, with 8 positions matching TRBD1. The length of the CDR3 is 13 residues. Germline CDR1 is NNHDY and CDR2 is SYVADS. The CDR3 sequence: CASSRTGRAEQFF. CDR3 bases read: TGTGCCAGCAGTAGGACAGGGAGGGCT.

This clone has just a few counts. Gene names refer to mouse genes. The sequenced fragment ends 4 residues before the CDR3 boundary, so the rest is inferred from the germline J gene. The chain has TRBV19 and TRBJ1-1; D unresolved. V was trimmed by 1 base and J by 0 bases, leaving 7 bases between them. The CDR3 is made up of 14 amino acids. Germline V gives CDR1 FNHDT, CDR2 SITEND (reference sequence). CDR3 amino acids: CASSIMSANTEVFF. The sequenced part of the CDR3 DNA is TGTGCCAGCAGTATAATGTCAGCAAACACA.

This clone was seen more than once but under ten times. Gene names refer to mouse genes. The sequenced fragment ends 4 residues before the CDR3 boundary, so the rest is inferred from the germline J gene. The gene calls are TRBV13-1 and TRBJ1-1; 7 bases align to TRBD1. Germline V gene data show CDR1 as NSHNY and CDR2 as SYGAGN. V was pared by 0 bases and J by 0 bases, with 5 bases of the junction left unmatched. The length of the CDR3 is 16 residues. The CDR3 is CASSDVAGGSNTEVFF. The sequenced CDR3 bases are TGTGCCAGCAGTGATGTCGCAGGGGGATCAAACACA.